The 26 T cell receptor beta chains below were found in one sample sequenced in a study of blood T cells in healthy people across ages. A J-beta primer mix and a sample-barcoded 5' primer were used in a second PCR of roughly 7 to 12 cycles. In TCRdb, the 5' RACE reads were re-called with MiXCR into one record per CDR3 protein. The table lists hundreds of thousands of distinct CDR3 sequences, around 62% of them singletons. The specimen sequenced was blood. These receptors were collected from a man aged 30 to 39 in good health.

This chain joins TRBV20-1 and TRBJ2-5, with 14 bases aligning to TRBD2. Unmatched junction bases numbered 12, after V lost 6 bases and J lost 9 bases. Germline V gives CDR1 DFQATT, CDR2 SNEGSKA (reference sequence). The CDR3 contains 15 residues. The CDR3 DNA reads TGCAGTGCCGAGAGCGGGACTAGCGGGGGAAAGGCCCAGTACTTC. Encoded protein: CSAESGTSGGKAQYF.

The rearrangement joins TRBV12-3 or TRBV12-4 to TRBJ2-5, with D unclear. With 6 bases removed from V and 3 bases from J, the gap between germline ends came to 11 bases. CDR3 size: 13 residues. CDR3 bases: TGTGCCAGCAGACTGGCAGAGAAAGAGACCCAGTACTTC. Translation gives CASRLAEKETQYF.

CDR3 residues: CASSQEMGAGNEQYF. CDR3 DNA: TGTGCCAGCAGCCAAGAAATGGGGGCGGGGAACGAGCAGTACTTC. V is TRBV3-1 and J is TRBJ2-7; D possibly matches TRBD1 or TRBD2 (6 bases each). The germline gives CDR1 LGHDT, CDR2 YNNKEL (reference sequence). The CDR3 length is 15 residues. Deletions cut 0 bases from V and 5 bases from J, with 14 bases between.

The V and J genes are TRBV4-2 and TRBJ2-7; no reliable D call. Deletions cut 0 bases from V and 0 bases from J, with 9 bases between. This CDR3 is built from 15 residues. The germline CDR1 and CDR2 sequences are LGHNA and YNFKEQ. CDR3 DNA: TGTGCCAGCAGCCAAGAGACAACACGCTCCTACGAGCAGTACTTC. Its translation: CASSQETTRSYEQYF.

The chain joins TRBV10-3 to TRBJ2-3; D is possibly TRBD1 or TRBD2 (5 bases each). The germline CDR1 and CDR2 sequences are ENHRY and SYGVKD. The CDR3 has 16 amino acids. Trimming cost V 8 bases and J 2 bases, with 20 bases left between them. The CDR3 DNA reads TGTGCCATCGGTTTCAAAGGCGAGGGGCCCACAGATACGCAGTATTTT. This codes for CAIGFKGEGPTDTQYF.

This clonotype was counted a few times. The V call is TRBV30, the J call TRBJ2-7, with 9 bases aligning to TRBD1. The CDR3 is 12 residues long. Trimming cost V 7 bases and J 4 bases; bases outside gene matches: 5. Per germline, CDR1 GTSNPN and CDR2 SVGIG (reference sequence). In DNA, the CDR3 is TGTGCCTCGGGACAGGGAGGTTACGAGCAGTACTTC. Amino acid sequence: CASGQGGYEQYF. The variable domain in full, completed from reference TRBV30 and TRBJ2-7, reads SQTIHQWPATLVQPVGSPLSLECTVEGTSNPNLYWYRQAAGRGLQLLFYSVGIGQISSEVPQNLSASRPQDRQFILSSKKLLLSDSGFYLCASGQGGYEQYFGPGTRLTVT.

CDR3 sequence (DNA): TGTGCCAGCATCTCGGGATCGGTCTATGAAAAACTGTTTTTT. Translated, it gives CASISGSVYEKLFF. The genes are TRBV28 and TRBJ1-4, with unresolved D. Deletions cut 7 bases from V and 6 bases from J, with 15 bases between. Germline V gene sequence: CDR1 MDHEN, CDR2 SYDVKM. This CDR3 contains 14 residues. The entire variable domain, with the rest obtained from reference TRBV28 and TRBJ1-4, is as follows: DVKVTQSSRYLVKRTGEKVFLECVQDMDHENMFWYRQDPGLGLRLIYFSYDVKMKEKGDIPEGYSVSREKKERFSLILESASTNQTSMYLCASISGSVYEKLFFGSGTQLSVL.

The chain recombines TRBV10-3 with TRBJ2-2; D might be TRBD1 or TRBD2, each matching 5 bases. The length of the CDR3 is 14 residues. Germline values: CDR1 ENHRY, CDR2 SYGVKD. V was shortened by 2 bases and J by 5 bases, with 9 bases between the two germline ends. The CDR3 bases are TGTGCCATCAGTGAGGGCAGGGAGACCGGGGAGCTGTTTTTT. It encodes CAISEGRETGELFF.

A few counts support this clonotype. The rearrangement joins TRBV9 to TRBJ1-2; D is perhaps TRBD1 (5 bases). The V end was cut by 3 bases, the J end by 4 bases, with 16 bases between. The CDR3 consists of 15 residues. CDR1 and CDR2 from the germline V gene are SGDLS and YYNGEE. The CDR3 loop is CASSADTRDLYGYTF. DNA of the CDR3: TGTGCCAGCAGCGCCGATACCCGGGACCTCTATGGCTACACCTTC.

CDR3 sequence: CASVGGTDEGQFF. The CDR3, as DNA: TGTGCCAGCGTAGGGGGAACCGACGAAGGGCAGTTCTTC. The chain combines TRBV6-1 with TRBJ2-1; TRBD1 is a possible D gene (6 bases). This CDR3 spans 13 amino acids. V lost 8 bases and J lost 12, with 20 bases in between. Per the germline V gene, CDR1 is MNHNS and CDR2 is SASEGT.

The chain links TRBV4-3 to TRBJ2-1, with TRBD2 identical over 7 bases. CDR3 size: 12 residues. In germline, CDR1 is LGHNA, CDR2 YSLEER. CDR3 in amino acids: CGRRGVYNEQFF. CDR3 DNA sequence: TGCGGCCGCCGGGGGGTGTACAATGAGCAGTTCTTC.

Concerning this clonotype: Germline and junction disagree at one end, which may indicate a read error. V and J are TRBV6-6 and TRBJ2-1; 9 bases fit TRBD1. Per the germline V gene, CDR1 is MNHNY and CDR2 is SVGAGI (reference sequence). The CDR3 runs 15 residues. The CDR3, as DNA: TGTACCAGCAGTACACCTGGACAGGGGTACAATGAGCAGTTCTTC. The encoded protein is CTSSTPGQGYNEQFF.

This chain uses TRBV7-2 with TRBJ2-1, with unresolved D. The CDR3 runs to 15 residues. The V end lost 5 bases, the J end lost 7 bases, and 18 bases lay between the germline ends. Germline CDR1 is SGHTA and CDR2 is FQGNSA. As DNA, the CDR3 is TGTGCCAGCAGCCCCATAGGGATGTATTGGAATGAGCAGTTCTTC. Translated: CASSPIGMYWNEQFF.

V and J are TRBV5-4 and TRBJ2-4; the D gene is possibly TRBD1 (5 bases). The J call may not be correct, given that the DNA end is closer to TRBJ2-5. This CDR3 comprises 13 residues. Germline V lookup: CDR1 SGHNT, CDR2 YYREEE (reference sequence). CDR3 protein: CASSSDAQGTQYF. The CDR3 bases are TGTGCCAGCAGCTCGGACGCCCAGGGGACCCAGTACTTC.

This chain connects TRBV14 to TRBJ2-3, with 8 bases aligning to TRBD1. This CDR3 contains 16 residues. J gave up 1 base and V 5 bases, and 8 bases lay outside the gene matches. CDR1 and CDR2 from the germline V gene are SGHDN and FVKESK. As DNA, the CDR3 is TGTGCCAGCAGCATCCTCTCGGGACAGGGCACAGATACGCAGTATTTT. This codes for CASSILSGQGTDTQYF.

Concerning this clonotype: One junction end disagrees with the germline gene, perhaps due to a read error. V usage is TRBV6-1 and J usage is TRBJ2-1, with a possible D match to TRBD2 (5 bases). The tail of the sequence fits TRBJ2-7 better, so the J call may be wrong. From germline, CDR1 is MNHNS and CDR2 SASEGT. This CDR3 spans 15 amino acids. The CDR3 DNA reads as TGTGCCAACAGTGAGTCGGGGAGCGACTACAATGAGCAGTACTTC. Protein sequence: CANSESGSDYNEQYF.

CDR3 DNA: TGTGCCAGCTCACCAGAGCAGCCGGGACGGACTGCGGAGGCAGCTTTCTTT. Protein product: CASSPEQPGRTAEAAFF. The rearrangement links TRBV18 to TRBJ1-1; the D gene is possibly TRBD1 (5 bases). This CDR3 spans 17 amino acids. CDR1 and CDR2 from the germline V gene are KGHSH and LQKENI. V was cut by 2 bases and J by 10 bases, with 26 bases left in between.

The rearrangement joins TRBV5-1 to TRBJ2-7; 7 bases fit TRBD1. Germline V CDR1 and CDR2: SGHRS, YFSETQ. Germline trimming cut 4 bases from V and 12 bases from J; bases unmatched to any gene: 13. This CDR3 has 13 residues. CDR3 loop: CASSETDRSIRYF. Here the CDR3 DNA reads TGCGCCAGCAGCGAAACGGACAGGTCTATTCGGTACTTC.

CDR3 sequence: CASSLEAGFTEAFF. The CDR3 DNA follows: TGTGCCAGCAGCTTAGAAGCGGGTTTCACTGAAGCTTTCTTT. The chain employs TRBV7-9 and TRBJ1-1; D uncertain. Germline CDR1 reads SEHNR; CDR2 reads FQNEAQ (reference sequence). Deletions cut 1 base from V and 4 bases from J, with 10 bases between. This CDR3 comprises 14 residues.

This clonotype was seen only a few times. The chain links TRBV25-1 to TRBJ1-1, with D uncertain. V was cut by 0 bases and J by 6 bases, with 20 bases left in between. Germline lookup yields CDR1 MGHDK and CDR2 SYGVNS. The CDR3 length is 17 residues. For the CDR3, the DNA is TGTGCCAGCAGTGAATATGGAAGTTTCTCTACTTCGCCTGAAGCTTTCTTT. Translating it yields CASSEYGSFSTSPEAFF. Full variable domain (rest looked up from reference TRBV25-1 and TRBJ1-1): EADIYQTPRYLVIGTGKKITLECSQTMGHDKMYWYQQDPGMELHLIHYSYGVNSTEKGDLSSESTVSRIRTEHFPLTLESARPSHTSQYLCASSEYGSFSTSPEAFFGQGTRLTVV.

The chain carries TRBV6-1 and TRBJ2-1; maybe TRBD1 (7 bases). CDR1 is MNHNS, CDR2 SASEGT, per germline. CDR3 size: 14 residues. With 5 bases removed from V and 6 bases from J, the gap between germline ends came to 14 bases. The CDR3 region is CASSQYRGGNEQFF. CDR3 in DNA: TGTGCCAGCAGTCAGTACAGGGGAGGCAATGAGCAGTTCTTC.

The chain combines TRBV7-9 with TRBJ1-4, with 8 bases identical to TRBD1. The CDR3 is 15 amino acids. From germline, CDR1 is SEHNR and CDR2 FQNEAQ (reference sequence). V lost 5 bases and J lost 8; bases outside the gene matches: 10. In nucleotides, the CDR3 is TGTGCCAGCAGCCCCCGGACAGGGTGGGGAGAAAAACTGTTTTTT. Translating it yields CASSPRTGWGEKLFF.

The chain employs TRBV27 and TRBJ1-6; TRBD1 is a possible D gene (5 bases). Germline values: CDR1 MNHEY, CDR2 SMNVEV (reference sequence). The CDR3 extends over 16 amino acids. Trimming shortened V by 4 bases and J by 4 bases, and 14 bases separated the two germline ends. CDR3 sequence reads: CASSSPLKGYNSPLHF. Here the CDR3 DNA reads TGTGCCAGCAGTTCCCCCTTGAAGGGGTATAATTCACCCCTCCACTTT.

The chain has TRBV12-3 or TRBV12-4 and TRBJ2-1; 9 nucleotides agree with TRBD2. The trim removed 0 bases at V and 9 bases at J, leaving 6 bases unmatched. CDR3 length: 15 residues. Here the CDR3 reads CASSLAMRGGREQFF. The DNA of the CDR3 is TGTGCCAGCAGTTTAGCTATGCGGGGGGGCCGTGAGCAGTTCTTC.

The chain has TRBV18 and TRBJ2-5; 8 bases line up with TRBD1. The J call may be in error: the DNA end matches TRBJ2-7 better. This CDR3 is 14 amino acids long. Germline V gene sequence: CDR1 KGHSH, CDR2 LQKENI. CDR3 sequence: CASSSQDRVSEQYF. The CDR3 DNA is TGTGCCAGCTCATCCCAGGACAGGGTTAGCGAGCAGTACTTC.

The rearrangement uses TRBV4-3 and TRBJ1-4, with TRBD1 matching 8 bases. CDR1 and CDR2 (germline): LGHNA, YSLEER. This CDR3 region has 16 residues. V was pared by 4 bases and J by 7 bases, with 11 bases of the junction left unmatched. DNA for the CDR3: TGCGCCAGCAGCCTGAGCGACAGGGGTCAAGGTGAAAAACTGTTTTTT. Translated: CASSLSDRGQGEKLFF.